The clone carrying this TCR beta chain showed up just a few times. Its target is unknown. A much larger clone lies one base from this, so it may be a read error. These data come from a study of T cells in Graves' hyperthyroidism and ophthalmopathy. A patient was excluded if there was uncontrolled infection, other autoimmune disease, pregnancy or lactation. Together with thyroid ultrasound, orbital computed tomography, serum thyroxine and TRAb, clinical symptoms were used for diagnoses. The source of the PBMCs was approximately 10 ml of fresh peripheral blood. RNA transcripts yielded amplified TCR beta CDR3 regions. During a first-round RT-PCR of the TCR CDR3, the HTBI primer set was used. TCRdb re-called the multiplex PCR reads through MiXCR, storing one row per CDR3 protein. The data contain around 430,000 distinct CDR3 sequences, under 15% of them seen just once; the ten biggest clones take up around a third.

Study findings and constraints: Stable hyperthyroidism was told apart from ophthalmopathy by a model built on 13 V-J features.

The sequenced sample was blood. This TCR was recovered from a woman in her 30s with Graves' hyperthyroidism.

The CDR3 is CASSLMGDTANNGQFF. The CDR3 nucleotides read TGCGCCAGCAGCTTGATGGGAGACACCGCGAATAATGGGCAGTTCTTC. This sequence joins TRBV5-1 and TRBJ2-1; D may be TRBD2 (5 bases). Germline CDR1 and CDR2: SGHRS and YFSETQ. This CDR3 spans 16 amino acids.